A single sample is the source of the 28 T cell receptor beta chains below, sequenced in a study of shared clonotypes between healthy human individuals. Repertoires were generated with immunoSEQ multiplex PCR, while TCRdb's copy carries only in-frame clones and drops some. The repertoire holds around 750,000 clones, less than 85% seen once, with 1.5% to 2% in the top ten. The sample consisted of memory CD4+ T cells sorted from blood. Noted subset: CD45RA-negative fraction. The receptors stem from a woman aged 25 to 45 in good health.

The chain couples TRBV14 to TRBJ2-1, with 7 bases aligning to TRBD2. The length of the CDR3 is 14 residues. In germline, CDR1 is SGHDN, CDR2 FVKESK. V was pared by 1 base and J by 7 bases, with 4 bases of the junction left unmatched. In DNA form, the CDR3 reads TGTGCCAGCAGCCAAGCGGGAGGTAGGAATGAGCAGTTCTTC. It translates to CASSQAGGRNEQFF. The full variable domain, rest sourced from reference TRBV14 and TRBJ2-1, is EAGVTQFPSHSVIEKGQTVTLRCDPISGHDNLYWYRRVMGKEIKFLLHFVKESKQDESGMPNNRFLAERTGGTYSTLKVQPAELEDSGVYFCASSQAGGRNEQFFGPGTRLTVL.

The chain links TRBV28 to TRBJ1-3; D remains unclear. V lost 6 bases and J lost 0, with 12 bases in between. This CDR3 comprises 15 residues. Germline V CDR1 and CDR2: MDHEN, SYDVKM. The CDR3 sequence is CASSHRRVSGNTIYF. The CDR3 DNA reads TGTGCCAGCAGCCACAGACGGGTCTCTGGAAACACCATATATTTT.

The genes are TRBV14 and TRBJ2-7, with 7 bases aligning to TRBD2. Germline loops: CDR1 SGHDN, CDR2 FVKESK. J gave up 6 bases and V 0 bases, and 14 bases lay outside the gene matches. The CDR3 consists of 17 residues. CDR3 bases: TGTGCCAGCAGCCAAGAGCCCGGACTAGTTTGGGTCTCCGAGCAGTACTTC. Amino acids: CASSQEPGLVWVSEQYF.

A single count supports this clone. The chain has TRBV18 and TRBJ2-7; unclear D gene. Per germline, CDR1 KGHSH and CDR2 LQKENI. V was shortened by 4 bases and J by 3 bases, with 10 bases between the two germline ends. CDR3 length: 13 residues. The CDR3 bases are TGTGCCAGCTCACGAACGTACGGCTACGAGCAGTACTTC. Translated: CASSRTYGYEQYF.

There are a few counts of this clone. The rearrangement joins TRBV20-1 to TRBJ1-1; D is unclear. Trimming took 8 bases from V and 6 from J, leaving 13 bases between them. Germline V CDR1 and CDR2: DFQATT, SNEGSKA (reference sequence). There are 11 residues in the CDR3. The CDR3 coding sequence is TGCAGTCCCCAAAGTCACGCTGAAGCTTTCTTT. Its translation is CSPQSHAEAFF.

The chain recombines TRBV28 with TRBJ2-7, with D hard to call. There are 15 residues in the CDR3. V lost 2 bases and J 4 bases, leaving 15 bases between the germline ends. CDR1 and CDR2 from the germline V gene are MDHEN and SYDVKM. The CDR3 sequence is CASSLPSRARYEQYF. CDR3 nucleotide sequence: TGTGCCAGCAGTTTACCGAGCCGAGCCAGATACGAGCAGTACTTC.

The rearrangement links TRBV25-1 to TRBJ2-5; 9 positions agree with TRBD2. Germline CDR1 is MGHDK and CDR2 is SYGVNS. V trimming: 5 bases; J trimming: 3 bases; junction bases outside the gene matches: 13. This CDR3 has 17 residues. CDR3 DNA sequence: TGTGCCAGCAGTCACACTACCCTAGCGGGATCCAAAGAGACCCAGTACTTC. It codes for CASSHTTLAGSKETQYF.

This clone was seen only once. V is TRBV7-2 and J is TRBJ2-7; a weak D match, TRBD2 (6 bases). Looked up from germline, CDR1 is SGHTA and CDR2 is FQGNSA. CDR3 length: 13 residues. V was shortened by 7 bases and J by 3 bases, with 13 bases between the two germline ends. CDR3 region: CASTGSSNYEQYF. As DNA, the CDR3 is TGTGCCAGCACCGGGAGTTCAAACTACGAGCAGTACTTC.

V is TRBV5-4 and J is TRBJ2-5; D possibly corresponds to TRBD2 (6 bases). The germline V gene encodes CDR1 SGHNT and CDR2 YYREEE (reference sequence). This CDR3 is built from 15 residues. The V end was cut by 4 bases, the J end by 5 bases, with 18 bases between. The CDR3 nucleotides are TGTGCCAGCAGCATACCTGCGGGGAGTGGCGAGACCCAGTACTTC. Its translation is CASSIPAGSGETQYF. Together with reference TRBV5-4 and TRBJ2-5, the CDR3 gives the full variable domain: ETGVTQSPTHLIKTRGQQVTLRCSSQSGHNTVSWYQQALGQGPQFIFQYYREEENGRGNFPPRFSGLQFPNYSSELNVNALELDDSALYLCASSIPAGSGETQYFGPGTRLLVL.

The chain carries TRBV6-5 and TRBJ2-2; TRBD1 matches at 9 bases. Trimming took 9 bases from V and 2 from J; bases not matched to a gene: 1. The CDR3 runs to 13 residues. Germline loops: CDR1 MNHEY, CDR2 SVGAGI. The CDR3 loop is CASTGGNTGELFF. DNA of the CDR3: TGTGCCAGTACAGGGGGCAACACCGGGGAGCTGTTTTTT.

The chain has TRBV28 and TRBJ2-7, with TRBD2 matching 8 bases. Germline V gene data show CDR1 as MDHEN and CDR2 as SYDVKM. V trimming: 6 bases; J trimming: 6 bases; junction bases outside the gene matches: 10. The CDR3 sequence is 14 residues long. Here the CDR3 DNA reads TGTGCCAGCAGCACGGGGGGGAGGGCCGTCGAGCAGTACTTC. Translating gives CASSTGGRAVEQYF.

The V call is TRBV18, the J call TRBJ2-5; 7 bases line up with TRBD1. V lost 4 bases, J lost 1 base, and 3 bases stayed unmatched. Germline CDR1 is KGHSH and CDR2 is LQKENI. The CDR3 has 14 residues. The CDR3 DNA follows: TGTGCCAGCTCACGAGGGACAGTCCAAGAGACCCAGTACTTC. This translates into CASSRGTVQETQYF.

This clone was found a few times. V gene TRBV5-1 combines with J gene TRBJ1-5; no clear D gene. V dropped 0 bases and J dropped 12 bases, with 10 bases sitting between them. The CDR3 contains 12 residues. Germline V lookup: CDR1 SGHRS, CDR2 YFSETQ. The CDR3 nucleotides are TGCGCCAGCAGCTTGGGAGGAGGCGACCAGCATTTT. This translates into CASSLGGGDQHF.

The chain uses TRBV18 and TRBJ2-7; TRBD2 matches 9 bases. V dropped 4 bases and J dropped 4; count of bases not matched to a gene: 14. The CDR3 has 17 residues. The germline V gene has CDR1 KGHSH and CDR2 LQKENI. The DNA of the CDR3 is TGTGCCAGCTCACGGTCGGGCGGTAGTAGCGGGAGTTACGAGCAGTACTTC. Amino acids: CASSRSGGSSGSYEQYF.

A single count supports this clone. The rearrangement links TRBV27 to TRBJ2-7; 8 bases line up with TRBD1. Germline values: CDR1 MNHEY, CDR2 SMNVEV (reference sequence). This CDR3 has 14 residues. Trimming at V came to 5 bases and at J to 5 bases, leaving 8 bases not matched to a gene. CDR3 protein: CASSARQGRHEQYF. CDR3 bases: TGTGCCAGCAGTGCCAGACAGGGGCGCCACGAGCAGTACTTC.

The rearrangement joins TRBV28 to TRBJ2-5; possibly TRBD1 or TRBD2 for D (6 bases each). Germline loops: CDR1 MDHEN, CDR2 SYDVKM. The V end lost 5 bases, the J end lost 2 bases, and 12 bases lay between the germline ends. The CDR3 is made up of 14 amino acids. The CDR3 loop reads CASSRQEGQETQYF. Written as DNA, the CDR3 is TGTGCCAGCAGTCGACAGGAGGGGCAAGAGACCCAGTACTTC.

V and J are TRBV19 and TRBJ1-1; 7 nucleotides agree with TRBD1. This CDR3 region has 14 residues. The J segment lost 0 bases and the V segment lost 8 bases, leaving 6 bases of the junction unmatched. Germline-derived CDR1 and CDR2 are LNHDA and SQIVND (reference sequence). The CDR3, as DNA: TGTGCCAGTCAATCGGGACAGCTGAACACTGAAGCTTTCTTT. Its translation is CASQSGQLNTEAFF. The entire variable domain, with the rest obtained from reference TRBV19 and TRBJ1-1, is as follows: DGGITQSPKYLFRKEGQNVTLSCEQNLNHDAMYWYRQDPGQGLRLIYYSQIVNDFQKGDIAEGYSVSREKKESFPLTVTSAQKNPTAFYLCASQSGQLNTEAFFGQGTRLTVV.

This clone appeared once. The CDR3 DNA follows: TGTGCCAGCAGACTCGGGACCACCCGCGATGAGCAGTTCTTC. As protein: CASRLGTTRDEQFF. The J gene is TRBJ2-1, the V gene TRBV2; D tentatively fits TRBD1 or TRBD2 (5 bases each). Germline lookup yields CDR1 SNHLY and CDR2 FYNNEI. V was shortened by 6 bases and J by 8 bases, with 17 bases between the two germline ends. This CDR3 is 14 amino acids long.

This clone was counted a few times. This specimen includes other DNA sequences encoding the same CDR3. CDR3 sequence: CASRTSGTDTQYF. CDR3 in DNA: TGTGCCAGTAGGACTAGCGGCACAGATACGCAGTATTTT. The chain is built from TRBV19 and TRBJ2-3; TRBD2 aligns across 8 bases. Germline CDR1 and CDR2: LNHDA and SQIVND (reference sequence). The CDR3 is 13 amino acids. Trimming took 6 bases from V and 1 from J; bases not matched to a gene: 0.

Regarding this clone: This may come from a read error, since a much larger clone is one base off. Other DNA sequences in the same sample also yield this CDR3. The chain links TRBV27 to TRBJ2-6; possibly TRBD1 or TRBD2 for D (5 bases each). Trimming pared 1 base from V and 1 base from J, leaving 5 bases between. The CDR3 covers 15 residues. Germline CDR1 is MNHEY and CDR2 is SMNVEV (reference sequence). Written as DNA, the CDR3 is TGTGCCAGCAGTTTATGGGGGTCTGGGGCCAACGTCCTGACTTTC. Protein product: CASSLWGSGANVLTF.

V gene TRBV6-1 combines with J gene TRBJ1-5, with D uncertain. The germline V gene encodes CDR1 MNHNS and CDR2 SASEGT. The CDR3 is 14 amino acids. Between the trimmed V and J ends, which lost 2 bases and 6 bases, there was a span of 11 bases. CDR3 loop: CASSELQAAQPQHF. The CDR3, as DNA: TGTGCCAGCAGTGAACTCCAGGCTGCTCAGCCCCAGCATTTT.

CDR3 sequence: CASSLIRGRGNEQFF. Written as DNA, the CDR3 is TGTGCCAGCAGCTTAATTAGGGGGCGCGGCAATGAGCAGTTCTTC. V gene TRBV11-2 combines with J gene TRBJ2-1, with 7 bases identical to TRBD1. The junction had 7 bases not matched to a gene; V was cut back by 2 bases and J by 6 bases. The CDR3 contains 15 residues. In germline, CDR1 is SGHAT, CDR2 FQNNGV.

The genes are TRBV5-1 and TRBJ2-5; 9 bases align to TRBD1. The V segment lost 5 bases and the J segment 3 bases; nucleotides outside the gene matches: 8. CDR3 length: 15 amino acids. Germline lookup yields CDR1 SGHRS and CDR2 YFSETQ. The CDR3 DNA reads as TGCGCCAGCAGTCTCGGGGACAGGGTGGAAGAGACCCAGTACTTC. Translation gives CASSLGDRVEETQYF.

The chain recombines TRBV7-2 with TRBJ2-3, with 12 positions matching TRBD2. J was trimmed by 5 bases and V by 5 bases; bases with no gene match: 14. The germline CDR1 and CDR2 sequences are SGHTA and FQGNSA. The CDR3 is 18 residues long. Written as DNA, the CDR3 is TGTGCCAGCAGCGACCAACCGGGACTAGCGGGTCCCTTAGATACGCAGTATTTT. Protein sequence: CASSDQPGLAGPLDTQYF.

V is TRBV30 and J is TRBJ1-3, with unresolved D. The CDR3 loop spans 14 amino acids. Trimming cost V 2 bases and J 4 bases, with 12 bases left between them. Germline CDR1 GTSNPN, CDR2 SVGIG (reference sequence). CDR3 in amino acids: CAWSPGLSGNTIYF. For the CDR3, the DNA is TGTGCCTGGAGTCCTGGTCTTAGCGGAAACACCATATATTTT.

V usage is TRBV6-1 and J usage is TRBJ2-5; TRBD1 matches at 8 bases. The trim removed 0 bases at V and 3 bases at J, leaving 6 bases unmatched. Germline values: CDR1 MNHNS, CDR2 SASEGT. The CDR3 length is 16 residues. Written as DNA, the CDR3 is TGTGCCAGCAGTGAAGCGGCCACGACAGGGGAAGAGACCCAGTACTTC. This sequence encodes CASSEAATTGEETQYF.

The CDR3 coding sequence is TGTGCCTGGAGTTTACCGCACTCCTACGAGCAGTACTTC. Translated, it gives CAWSLPHSYEQYF. The chain couples TRBV30 to TRBJ2-7; D is unclear. The germline CDR1 and CDR2 sequences are GTSNPN and SVGIG (reference sequence). The length of the CDR3 is 13 residues. V lost 2 bases and J lost 0, with 8 bases in between.

About this clone itself: Other nucleotide sequences from this sample produce the same CDR3. The rearrangement joins TRBV6-5 to TRBJ2-2; D might be TRBD1 (6 bases). The CDR3 sequence is 14 residues long. V was cut by 6 bases and J by 1 base, with 9 bases left in between. Germline V gene data show CDR1 as MNHEY and CDR2 as SVGAGI. The CDR3 protein is CASSPTGNTGELFF. The CDR3 DNA is TGTGCCAGCAGCCCGACAGGGAACACCGGGGAGCTGTTTTTT.